The 18 T cell receptor beta chains listed next were all sequenced from one sample in a study of OX40 agonist ivuxolimab in advanced cancers. Produced via immunoSEQ multiplex PCR; TCRdb's table is partial and in-frame only. The sample lists around 85,000 clones, roughly 89% seen once, with around 1.5% in the top ten. The sample consisted of CD4+ or CD8+ T cells sorted from blood, taken in a trial of the OX40 agonist ivuxolimab. These receptors originate from an adult with an advanced solid tumor such as melanoma, head and neck, liver or kidney cancer.

The V call is TRBV19, the J call TRBJ2-4; D may be TRBD1 or TRBD2 (6 bases each). V was pared by 7 bases and J by 0 bases, with 13 bases between. Per germline, CDR1 LNHDA and CDR2 SQIVND (reference sequence). The CDR3 is made up of 15 amino acids. The CDR3 sequence: CASMGGQLAKNIQYF. CDR3 sequence (DNA): TGTGCCAGTATGGGGGGACAACTAGCCAAAAACATTCAGTACTTC.

The V call is TRBV6-1, the J call TRBJ1-4, with a weak D call TRBD1 (5 bases). The length of the CDR3 is 14 residues. Germline values: CDR1 MNHNS, CDR2 SASEGT. Deletions cut 1 base from V and 5 bases from J, with 8 bases between. The CDR3, as DNA: TGTGCCAGCAGTGAAGGACAGATAAATGAAAAACTGTTTTTT. As protein: CASSEGQINEKLFF.

The chain employs TRBV4-1 and TRBJ1-5; D uncertain. V was shortened by 4 bases and J by 1 base, with 8 bases between the two germline ends. The germline CDR1 and CDR2 sequences are MGHRA and YSYEKL. The CDR3 contains 14 residues. In DNA, the CDR3 is TGCGCCAGCAGCCCTCAGGAGAGCAATCAGCCCCAGCATTTT. This codes for CASSPQESNQPQHF.

A word on this clone: The sample has other DNA sequences that encode this CDR3 too. The V and J genes are TRBV7-9 and TRBJ2-6, with no clear D. This CDR3 contains 15 residues. V was trimmed by 2 bases and J by 1 base, leaving 6 bases between them. Germline V lookup: CDR1 SEHNR, CDR2 FQNEAQ (reference sequence). The CDR3 protein is CASSLSPSGANVLTF. CDR3 in DNA: TGTGCCAGCAGCTTAAGTCCTTCTGGGGCCAACGTCCTGACTTTC.

The V and J genes are TRBV19 and TRBJ2-7, with D uncertain. With 3 bases removed from V and 4 bases from J, the gap between germline ends came to 19 bases. CDR1 and CDR2 (germline): LNHDA, SQIVND (reference sequence). The CDR3 length is 16 residues. The CDR3 nucleotides read TGTGCCAGTAGTATCGCCCTGACCCAGCCTCAATACGAGCAGTACTTC. Translated, it gives CASSIALTQPQYEQYF.

The rearrangement uses TRBV5-1 and TRBJ2-5; D gene ambiguous. This CDR3 comprises 14 residues. The V gene's germline CDR1 is SGHRS and CDR2 YFSETQ. V lost 1 base to trimming and J lost 0 bases, with 7 bases between them. The CDR3: CASSLLPDQETQYF. For the CDR3, the DNA is TGCGCCAGCAGCTTGCTTCCCGACCAAGAGACCCAGTACTTC. Supplemented by reference TRBV5-1 and TRBJ2-5, the full variable domain reads KAGVTQTPRYLIKTRGQQVTLSCSPISGHRSVSWYQQTPGQGLQFLFEYFSETQRNKGNFPGRFSGRQFSNSRSEMNVSTLELGDSALYLCASSLLPDQETQYFGPGTRLLVL.

Points on this clone: This specimen includes other DNA sequences encoding the same CDR3. This rearrangement joins TRBV5-1 to TRBJ2-1; TRBD2 agrees at 10 bases. The CDR3 runs to 15 residues. Germline trimming cut 0 bases from V and 10 bases from J; bases unmatched to any gene: 7. The germline V gene has CDR1 SGHRS and CDR2 YFSETQ. The CDR3, as DNA: TGCGCCAGCAGCTTGGGCCTAGCGGGAGTCGGAGAGCAGTTCTTC. It specifies CASSLGLAGVGEQFF.

This rearrangement joins TRBV7-2 to TRBJ2-7, with TRBD1 matching over 8 bases. The CDR3 has 16 amino acids. Germline values: CDR1 SGHTA, CDR2 FQGNSA. V lost 5 bases and J lost 2; bases outside the gene matches: 11. CDR3 coding DNA: TGTGCCAGCAGCCCACAAATCGGACAGGGCGCCTACGAGCAGTACTTC. This translates into CASSPQIGQGAYEQYF.

The J gene is TRBJ2-5, the V gene TRBV7-2; D not resolved. V shed 5 bases and J shed 5 bases, with 9 bases lying between them. The V gene's germline CDR1 is SGHTA and CDR2 FQGNSA. The CDR3 is 12 residues long. The DNA of the CDR3 is TGTGCCAGCAGCAGAATGAGGGAGACCCAGTACTTC. This gives the protein CASSRMRETQYF. Variable domain in full (rest from reference TRBV7-2 and TRBJ2-5): GAGVSQSPSNKVTEKGKDVELRCDPISGHTALYWYRQSLGQGLEFLIYFQGNSAPDKSGLPSDRFSAERTGGSVSTLTIQRTQQEDSAVYLCASSRMRETQYFGPGTRLLVL.

The rearrangement uses TRBV29-1 and TRBJ2-2, with D tentatively TRBD1 (7 bases). Per germline, CDR1 SQVTM and CDR2 ANQGSEA. The V and J ends lost 5 bases and 1 base respectively, with 29 bases between them. There are 20 residues in the CDR3. In DNA form, the CDR3 reads TGCAGCGTTCTTTTTCCGCTGAACCCACGACAGGGACTGAACACCGGGGAGCTGTTTTTT. Amino acids: CSVLFPLNPRQGLNTGELFF.

The rearrangement links TRBV6-6 to TRBJ1-5; possible D gene TRBD1, 5 bases. The length of the CDR3 is 14 residues. Germline-derived CDR1 and CDR2 are MNHNY and SVGAGI (reference sequence). V lost 4 bases and J lost 0, with 7 bases in between. This chain's CDR3 is CASSFGGSNQPQHF. CDR3 DNA sequence: TGTGCCAGCAGTTTCGGGGGTAGCAATCAGCCCCAGCATTTT.

V is TRBV19 and J is TRBJ2-1; maybe TRBD1 (5 bases). Germline CDR1 and CDR2: LNHDA and SQIVND (reference sequence). Trimming shortened V by 7 bases and J by 0 bases, and 10 bases separated the two germline ends. The length of the CDR3 is 14 residues. DNA of the CDR3: TGTGCCAGTATGCACCAGGGCTCCTACAATGAGCAGTTCTTC. Translation gives CASMHQGSYNEQFF.

V gene TRBV28 combines with J gene TRBJ1-5; 8 bases line up with TRBD1. The CDR3 is 15 amino acids. The germline gives CDR1 MDHEN, CDR2 SYDVKM. J lost 4 bases, V lost 6 bases, and 8 bases had no gene match. The CDR3 DNA is TGTGCCAGCAGCATATCGACAGGGGTGAATCAGCCCCAGCATTTT. Its protein is CASSISTGVNQPQHF. The full variable domain, completed using reference TRBV28 and TRBJ1-5, is DVKVTQSSRYLVKRTGEKVFLECVQDMDHENMFWYRQDPGLGLRLIYFSYDVKMKEKGDIPEGYSVSREKKERFSLILESASTNQTSMYLCASSISTGVNQPQHFGDGTRLSIL.

V is TRBV28 and J is TRBJ2-7; tentatively, D is TRBD2 (5 bases). The CDR3 runs to 14 residues. Germline CDR1 MDHEN, CDR2 SYDVKM. Trimming removed 2 bases at V and 2 bases at J, with 10 bases between. CDR3 nucleotides: TGTGCCAGCAGTTTAGAGGGTTTGACCTACGAGCAGTACTTC. Amino acid sequence: CASSLEGLTYEQYF.

The CDR3 loop is CASSIDRGPATQYF. CDR3 nucleotide sequence: TGTGCCAGTAGTATAGACAGGGGGCCCGCTACGCAGTATTTT. The rearrangement uses TRBV19 and TRBJ2-3; TRBD1 aligns across 8 bases. The CDR3 spans 14 residues. With V trimmed by 0 bases and J by 8 bases, 4 bases remained unmatched. Per germline, CDR1 LNHDA and CDR2 SQIVND (reference sequence).

This clone was found once. The chain recombines TRBV5-4 with TRBJ2-3, with 8 bases identical to TRBD2. The ends lost 0 bases at V and 4 bases at J; junction bases unmatched: 7. The germline V gene has CDR1 SGHNT and CDR2 YYREEE (reference sequence). This CDR3 has 16 amino acids. CDR3 in amino acids: CASSLDREGRSDTQYF. DNA of the CDR3: TGTGCCAGCAGCTTGGACCGGGAGGGTAGATCAGATACGCAGTATTTT.

The genes are TRBV5-6 and TRBJ2-7; no firm D call. Germline-derived CDR1 and CDR2 are SGHDT and YYEEEE. V lost 3 bases and J lost 0, with 4 bases in between. There are 12 residues in the CDR3. CDR3 nucleotides: TGTGCCAGCAGCTGGGACTCCTACGAGCAGTACTTC. It specifies CASSWDSYEQYF. Full variable domain (missing parts from reference TRBV5-6 and TRBJ2-7): DAGVTQSPTHLIKTRGQQVTLRCSPKSGHDTVSWYQQALGQGPQFIFQYYEEEERQRGNFPDRFSGHQFPNYSSELNVNALLLGDSALYLCASSWDSYEQYFGPGTRLTVT.

V is TRBV30 and J is TRBJ2-5; D ambiguous. Germline lookup yields CDR1 GTSNPN and CDR2 SVGIG (reference sequence). V gave up 0 bases and J gave up 14 bases, with 19 bases separating them. The CDR3 extends over 13 amino acids. The CDR3 DNA reads as TGTGCCTGGAGTGTGTCTTTTCCTCCTGGGGTTTACTTC. It is translated as CAWSVSFPPGVYF.